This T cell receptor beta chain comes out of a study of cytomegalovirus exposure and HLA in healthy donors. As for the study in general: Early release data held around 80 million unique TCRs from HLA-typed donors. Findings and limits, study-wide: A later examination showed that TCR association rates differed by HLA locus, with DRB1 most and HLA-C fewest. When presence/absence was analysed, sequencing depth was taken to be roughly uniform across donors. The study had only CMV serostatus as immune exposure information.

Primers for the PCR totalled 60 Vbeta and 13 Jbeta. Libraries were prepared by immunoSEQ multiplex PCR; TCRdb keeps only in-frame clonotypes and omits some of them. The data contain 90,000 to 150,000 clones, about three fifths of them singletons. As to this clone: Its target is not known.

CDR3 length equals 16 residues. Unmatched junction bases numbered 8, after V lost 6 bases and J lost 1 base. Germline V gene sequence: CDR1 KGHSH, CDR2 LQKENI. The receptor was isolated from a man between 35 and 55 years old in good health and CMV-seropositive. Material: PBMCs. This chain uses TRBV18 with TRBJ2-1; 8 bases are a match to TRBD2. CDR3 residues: CASSPIAGTSYNEQFF. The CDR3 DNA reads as TGTGCCAGCTCTCCTATAGCGGGAACTTCCTACAATGAGCAGTTCTTC. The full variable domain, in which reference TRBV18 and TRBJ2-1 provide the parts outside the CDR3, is NAGVMQNPRHLVRRRGQEARLRCSPMKGHSHVYWYRQLPEEGLKFMVYLQKENIIDESGMPKERFSAEFPKEGPSILRIQQVVRGDSAAYFCASSPIAGTSYNEQFFGPGTRLTVL.